These 3 T cell receptor beta chains came from one sample sequenced in a study of T cells in Graves' hyperthyroidism and ophthalmopathy. Amplified TCR beta CDR3 regions came from RNA transcripts. With the HTBI primer set, the TCR CDR3 went through a first round of RT-PCR. MiXCR was run by TCRdb on the multiplex PCR reads, yielding one entry per CDR3 protein. Of approximately 640,000 distinct CDR3 sequences in the sample, 45% are singletons; the top ten hold under 8%. The sequenced material came from peripheral blood or thyroid tissue (not recorded which). The origin of the receptors is an adult man with Graves' disease, either hyperthyroidism or ophthalmopathy (not recorded which).

Points on this clonotype: Since a much larger clone is just one base distant, this may be a read error. The genes are TRBV10-3 and TRBJ2-5; TRBD2 might be the D (6 bases). The CDR3 is 14 residues long. Trimming shortened V by 6 bases and J by 1 base, and 12 bases separated the two germline ends. CDR1 and CDR2 from the germline V gene are ENHRY and SYGVKD. The CDR3 DNA follows: TGTGCCATCAGCGGGGGACGGTCCCAAGAGACCCAGTACTTC. Its protein product is CAISGGRSQETQYF.

As concerns this clonotype: One base away lies a much larger clone, so this may be a sequencing read error. The chain carries TRBV11-2 and TRBJ2-5, with 10 bases identical to TRBD1. Germline CDR1 reads SGHAT; CDR2 reads FQNNGV. The CDR3 totals 14 residues. DNA of the CDR3: TGTGCCAGCAGCTGGGACAGGGGAAGCGAGACCCGGTACTTC. The encoded protein is CASSWDRGSETRYF.

The V and J genes are TRBV19 and TRBJ1-5; 12 bases map to TRBD1. Trimming removed 3 bases from V and 5 bases from J; junction bases left unmatched: 5. The CDR3 is 16 amino acids. Germline V gene lookup returns CDR1 LNHDA and CDR2 SQIVND (reference sequence). The CDR3 DNA follows: TGTGCCAGTAGTATCATCGGGACAGGGGGCCATCAGCCCCAGCATTTT. It yields the protein CASSIIGTGGHQPQHF.